These 32 T cell receptor beta chains originate from one sample sequenced in a study of beta chain features in type 1 diabetes. The study reverse transcribed the entire isolated RNA, so it sequenced expressed TCRB transcripts. The method was immunoSEQ multiplex PCR; TCRdb's version includes in-frame clones alone and lacks a portion of them. The table records roughly 350,000 clones, roughly 11% of them present only once. Sequences were obtained from naive CD4+ T cells from blood. The receptors shown here come from a woman aged 30 to 39 in good health.

This clone was seen a few times. The V call is TRBV28, the J call TRBJ2-3; D might be TRBD1 (5 bases). Germline V lookup: CDR1 MDHEN, CDR2 SYDVKM. V was clipped by 3 bases and J by 6 bases, with 10 bases between them. The CDR3 extends over 13 amino acids. CDR3 nucleotides: TGTGCCAGCAGTTTGGCAGGGCGGGATACGCAGTATTTT. The encoded protein is CASSLAGRDTQYF.

The gene calls are TRBV30 and TRBJ2-5; 10 bases fit TRBD2. From germline, CDR1 is GTSNPN and CDR2 SVGIG (reference sequence). V was pared by 4 bases and J by 1 base, with 6 bases of the junction left unmatched. The CDR3 covers 15 residues. Written as DNA, the CDR3 is TGTGCCTGGAAGAACGGACTAGCGGCCCAAGAGACCCAGTACTTC. Its protein is CAWKNGLAAQETQYF.

J is TRBJ2-5 and V is TRBV7-9, with D possibly being TRBD1 (5 bases). From germline, CDR1 is SEHNR and CDR2 FQNEAQ (reference sequence). V gave up 7 bases and J gave up 1 base, with 16 bases separating them. This CDR3 is 15 amino acids long. CDR3 residues: CASIRVDKPQETQYF. CDR3 in DNA: TGTGCCAGCATCCGTGTGGACAAACCCCAAGAGACCCAGTACTTC. Supplemented by reference TRBV7-9 and TRBJ2-5, the full variable domain reads DTGVSQNPRHKITKRGQNVTFRCDPISEHNRLYWYRQTLGQGPEFLTYFQNEAQLEKSRLLSDRFSAERPKGSFSTLEIQRTEQGDSAMYLCASIRVDKPQETQYFGPGTRLLVL.

This clone came up a few times. This chain uses TRBV6-5 with TRBJ2-7; 7 bases fit TRBD1. CDR1 and CDR2 from the germline V gene are MNHEY and SVGAGI. There are 14 residues in the CDR3. After removal of 2 bases from V and 5 bases from J, the junction contained 6 bases not matched to a gene. Written as DNA, the CDR3 is TGTGCCAGCAGTTACATCGGACAGGCTAACGAGCAGTACTTC. Translated, it gives CASSYIGQANEQYF.

This chain uses TRBV4-3 with TRBJ2-5; 9 bases line up with TRBD2. Germline CDR1 LGHNA, CDR2 YSLEER. The CDR3 has 17 amino acids. Unmatched junction bases numbered 11, after V lost 0 bases and J lost 6 bases. In nucleotides, the CDR3 is TGCGCCAGCAGCCAAGATGGAGGCGGGAGGGCCCGGAAGACCCAGTACTTC. Its translation: CASSQDGGGRARKTQYF.

The chain employs TRBV19 and TRBJ2-3; TRBD2 aligns across 16 bases. This CDR3 is built from 17 residues. Losses at the gene ends were 4 bases for V and 6 bases for J; bases not matched to a gene: 7. From germline, CDR1 is LNHDA and CDR2 SQIVND (reference sequence). CDR3 in amino acids: CASSTGTSGRASDTQYF. In DNA, the CDR3 is TGTGCCAGTAGTACCGGGACTAGCGGGAGGGCCTCGGATACGCAGTATTTT.

The V call is TRBV27, the J call TRBJ2-3; D ambiguous. The V gene's germline CDR1 is MNHEY and CDR2 SMNVEV (reference sequence). The ends were cut back, 7 bases at V and 5 bases at J, with 19 bases in the middle. The CDR3 length is 15 residues. The CDR3 sequence is CASNPIGRTKDTQYF. CDR3 nucleotide sequence: TGTGCCAGCAACCCGATTGGGCGAACGAAAGATACGCAGTATTTT.

The DNA for the CDR3 is TGTGCCAGCAGCGTACCCCCAGTCGGGGAGCTGTTTTTT. Protein: CASSVPPVGELFF. The chain has TRBV9 and TRBJ2-2; the D is unclear. This CDR3 contains 13 residues. Germline V CDR1 and CDR2: SGDLS, YYNGEE. V lost 1 base, J lost 7 bases, and 8 bases lay in between.

The chain uses TRBV7-9 and TRBJ2-7; D is possibly TRBD2 (5 bases). Looked up from germline, CDR1 is SEHNR and CDR2 is FQNEAQ (reference sequence). CDR3 length: 14 amino acids. The germline V and J ends were trimmed by 0 bases and 4 bases, with 10 bases remaining between them. The CDR3 is CASSLAGSGYEQYF. Here the CDR3 DNA reads TGTGCCAGCAGCTTAGCTGGGAGTGGGTACGAGCAGTACTTC.

The genes are TRBV5-1 and TRBJ2-7; 9 bases agree with TRBD1. The CDR3 length is 15 residues. J was trimmed by 5 bases and V by 4 bases; bases with no gene match: 10. Germline V gives CDR1 SGHRS, CDR2 YFSETQ. CDR3 nucleotide sequence: TGCGCCAGCAGCAGACCGGGACAGGGTAGAAACGAGCAGTACTTC. It encodes CASSRPGQGRNEQYF.

The V call is TRBV28, the J call TRBJ2-5; 11 positions agree with TRBD2. The CDR3 covers 14 residues. CDR1 is MDHEN and CDR2 is SYDVKM in the germline V gene. J gave up 2 bases and V 7 bases, and 3 bases lay outside the gene matches. This chain's CDR3 is CASMRLAGQETQYF. For the CDR3, the DNA is TGTGCCAGCATGCGACTAGCGGGACAAGAGACCCAGTACTTC.

This clone has a handful of counts. The V gene is TRBV4-3, the J gene TRBJ1-4; TRBD1 matches at 8 bases. There are 19 residues in the CDR3. From germline, CDR1 is LGHNA and CDR2 YSLEER. With V trimmed by 5 bases and J by 2 bases, 16 bases remained unmatched. The CDR3 sequence is CASSESGTGRIGTNEKLFF. CDR3 nucleotides: TGCGCCAGCAGCGAATCTGGGACAGGTCGAATCGGGACTAATGAAAAACTGTTTTTT.

The chain carries TRBV28 and TRBJ1-1, with TRBD1 as a possible D gene (5 bases). CDR1 is MDHEN and CDR2 is SYDVKM in the germline V gene. V lost 10 bases and J lost 1, with 13 bases in between. The length of the CDR3 is 13 residues. The CDR3 here is CATLRTPNTEAFF. CDR3 nucleotides: TGTGCCACCCTCCGGACACCGAACACTGAAGCTTTCTTT.

This clone was seen only a few times. The rearrangement joins TRBV27 to TRBJ1-1; D is ambiguous. Per germline, CDR1 MNHEY and CDR2 SMNVEV (reference sequence). Between the trimmed V and J ends, which lost 1 base and 1 base, there was a span of 7 bases. The CDR3 is made up of 14 amino acids. The CDR3 region is CASSLFRGNTEAFF. The CDR3 bases are TGTGCCAGCAGTTTATTTCGGGGGAACACTGAAGCTTTCTTT.

Only a few counts were recorded for this clone. V is TRBV2 and J is TRBJ1-2; perhaps TRBD1 as D (6 bases). The CDR3 is made up of 12 amino acids. Looked up from germline, CDR1 is SNHLY and CDR2 is FYNNEI. The germline V and J ends were trimmed by 6 bases and 2 bases, with 7 bases remaining between them. CDR3 in DNA: TGTGCCAGCAGAGGACAGAACTATGGCTACACCTTC. Protein: CASRGQNYGYTF.

In the case of this clone: This sample includes further DNA sequences coding for the same CDR3. J is TRBJ2-5 and V is TRBV29-1; weak D call: TRBD1 (6 bases). The CDR3 covers 12 residues. V was clipped by 4 bases and J by 5 bases, with 11 bases between them. Per the germline V gene, CDR1 is SQVTM and CDR2 is ANQGSEA. CDR3 DNA: TGCAGCGTTGGAGGGGGTAGTGAGACCCAGTACTTC. It codes for CSVGGGSETQYF.

The chain recombines TRBV18 with TRBJ1-1; a possible D gene is TRBD1 (6 bases). Germline assignment: CDR1 KGHSH and CDR2 LQKENI. The CDR3 length is 17 residues. The V end was cut by 1 base, the J end by 0 bases, with 15 bases between. CDR3 DNA sequence: TGTGCCAGCTCACCACGACAGGCCATGGGAATGAACACTGAAGCTTTCTTT. It specifies CASSPRQAMGMNTEAFF.

The chain links TRBV7-2 to TRBJ2-4; TRBD2 might be the D (6 bases). This CDR3 has 12 amino acids. Germline V gives CDR1 SGHTA, CDR2 FQGNSA. The V and J ends lost 5 bases and 9 bases respectively, with 11 bases between them. DNA of the CDR3: TGTGCCAGCAGCCCGGATAGCGGCATTCAGTACTTC. Translating it yields CASSPDSGIQYF. The variable domain in full, with the rest retrieved from reference TRBV7-2 and TRBJ2-4, is GAGVSQSPSNKVTEKGKDVELRCDPISGHTALYWYRQSLGQGLEFLIYFQGNSAPDKSGLPSDRFSAERTGGSVSTLTIQRTQQEDSAVYLCASSPDSGIQYFGAGTRLSVL.

This clone was detected a few times. The chain employs TRBV4-3 and TRBJ2-3, with TRBD2 matching 9 bases. Germline CDR1 is LGHNA and CDR2 is YSLEER. Trimming at V came to 0 bases and at J to 5 bases, leaving 9 bases not matched to a gene. The CDR3 contains 17 residues. The CDR3, as DNA: TGCGCCAGCAGCCAAGATAGTGGCGGGAGGGCTTTAGATACGCAGTATTTT. Encoded protein: CASSQDSGGRALDTQYF.

V and J are TRBV29-1 and TRBJ2-7; 8 bases line up with TRBD2. Trimming took 4 bases from V and 1 from J; bases not matched to a gene: 12. The CDR3 covers 16 residues. Germline V lookup: CDR1 SQVTM, CDR2 ANQGSEA. The CDR3 coding sequence is TGCAGCGTTGGTGACCTTAGCGGGATAGGGTCCTACGAGCAGTACTTC. The encoded protein is CSVGDLSGIGSYEQYF.

This clone was detected a few times. The chain links TRBV2 to TRBJ2-3, with TRBD2 matching 14 bases. The CDR3 has 16 residues. Trimming took 6 bases from V and 3 from J; bases not matched to a gene: 5. Germline assignment: CDR1 SNHLY and CDR2 FYNNEI. CDR3 coding DNA: TGTGCCAGCAGAGGGACTAGCGGGAGTAGGACAGATACGCAGTATTTT. Translating gives CASRGTSGSRTDTQYF.

There are a few counts of this clone. This sequence joins TRBV18 and TRBJ1-1; 7 nucleotides match TRBD1. The CDR3 covers 14 residues. The germline V gene encodes CDR1 KGHSH and CDR2 LQKENI. V lost 3 bases, J lost 5 bases, and 6 bases stayed unmatched. The DNA for the CDR3 is TGTGCCAGCTCACCGTCCCAGGGGGAGACTGAAGCTTTCTTT. Protein sequence: CASSPSQGETEAFF.

The chain is built from TRBV7-9 and TRBJ2-7; 8 nucleotides align to TRBD1. Germline V CDR1 and CDR2: SEHNR, FQNEAQ (reference sequence). This CDR3 spans 13 amino acids. The V and J ends lost 2 bases and 3 bases, in that order; junction bases with no gene match: 0. Written as DNA, the CDR3 is TGTGCCAGCAGCTTAACAGGGGGCTACGAGCAGTACTTC. Residues: CASSLTGGYEQYF.

This clone has just a few counts. The CDR3 loop is CASSLVSVNTEAFF. CDR3 DNA sequence: TGCGCCAGCAGCTTGGTTTCGGTGAACACTGAAGCTTTCTTT. The J gene is TRBJ1-1, the V gene TRBV5-1; no firm D call. With 0 bases removed from V and 0 bases from J, the gap between germline ends came to 6 bases. The CDR3 contains 14 residues. CDR1 is SGHRS, CDR2 YFSETQ, per germline.

This chain links TRBV7-2 with TRBJ2-2; no clear D. V was clipped by 0 bases and J by 1 base, with 9 bases between them. CDR3 length: 16 amino acids. Per germline, CDR1 SGHTA and CDR2 FQGNSA. The CDR3 region has the DNA TGTGCCAGCAGCTTAGCGTTAACAATGAACACCGGGGAGCTGTTTTTT. Protein sequence: CASSLALTMNTGELFF.

With regard to this clone: Distinct nucleotide sequences in the sample also encode this CDR3. The V gene is TRBV19, the J gene TRBJ2-7; TRBD2 aligns across 7 bases. The CDR3 has 15 residues. The J segment lost 0 bases and the V segment lost 6 bases, leaving 8 bases of the junction unmatched. CDR1 LNHDA and CDR2 SQIVND come from the germline V gene (reference sequence). The CDR3 bases are TGTGCCAGTAGGACCAGGGACTACGACTCCTACGAGCAGTACTTC. Translating gives CASRTRDYDSYEQYF.

With respect to this clone: Other DNA sequences from this sample encode an identical CDR3 as well. The V and J genes are TRBV18 and TRBJ2-7, with D unresolved. The V gene's germline CDR1 is KGHSH and CDR2 LQKENI. The germline V and J ends were trimmed by 3 bases and 4 bases, with 10 bases remaining between them. The CDR3 sequence is 13 residues long. The CDR3 DNA is TGTGCCAGCTCACCTCGTGACTCTTACGAGCAGTACTTC. Translation: CASSPRDSYEQYF.

The rearrangement links TRBV5-4 to TRBJ2-3; D remains ambiguous. Trimming stripped 0 bases from V and 1 base from J, with 9 bases between. Germline V lookup: CDR1 SGHNT, CDR2 YYREEE (reference sequence). CDR3 length: 15 residues. The CDR3 is CASSLDLSGTDTQYF. The CDR3, as DNA: TGTGCCAGCAGCTTGGATCTGTCGGGCACAGATACGCAGTATTTT.

This chain uses TRBV9 with TRBJ2-1, with 10 bases aligning to TRBD2. V lost 0 bases to trimming and J lost 9 bases; unmatched junction nucleotides: 6. In germline, CDR1 is SGDLS, CDR2 YYNGEE. The CDR3 runs to 15 residues. CDR3 amino acids: CASSVASGSAGEQFF. The CDR3 DNA reads TGTGCCAGCAGCGTAGCTAGCGGGAGTGCCGGTGAGCAGTTCTTC.

This clone was seen only a few times. The V call is TRBV28, the J call TRBJ2-1; 8 bases align to TRBD2. Germline trimming cut 4 bases from V and 8 bases from J; bases unmatched to any gene: 13. The CDR3 runs 16 residues. In germline, CDR1 is MDHEN, CDR2 SYDVKM. CDR3 DNA: TGTGCCAGCAGTTCCCCGGGGAGCGGGAGTCTCGATGAGCAGTTCTTC. Its protein is CASSSPGSGSLDEQFF.

The chain links TRBV27 to TRBJ2-6; the D gene is possibly TRBD2 (5 bases). Trimming removed 0 bases from V and 2 bases from J, with 8 bases in between. CDR1 and CDR2 (germline): MNHEY, SMNVEV (reference sequence). This CDR3 has 16 residues. CDR3 sequence: CASSLSEAAGANVLTF. For the CDR3, the DNA is TGTGCCAGCAGTTTATCGGAGGCAGCTGGGGCCAACGTCCTGACTTTC.

The sample holds a few counts of this clone. The CDR3 DNA is TGCGCCAGGGGGACACAGGGCCTCAATCAGCCCCAGCATTTT. Its translation: CARGTQGLNQPQHF. This rearrangement joins TRBV5-1 to TRBJ1-5; D might be TRBD1 (6 bases). Germline CDR1 is SGHRS and CDR2 is YFSETQ. The CDR3 sequence is 14 residues long. V lost 8 bases and J lost 3, with 15 bases in between.